This TCR beta chain was retrieved from a study of CD8 T cells in ankylosing spondylitis. The length of the CDR3 is 16 residues. Trimming took off 2 bases at V and 4 bases at J, with 15 bases between the two ends. Germline V CDR1 and CDR2: KGHDR, SFDVKD. Findings and limits, study-wide: Seemingly distinctive of ankylosing spondylitis blood was a TCR beta motif formed by eight highly homologous variants. Earlier studies detected some motif variants in reactive arthritis synovial fluid and blood. Clones that were linked to disease were CD8+ and were relatively rare in peripheral blood. Reported data indicate significant enrichment of disease-linked clones within matched ankylosing spondylitis synovial fluid.

Concerning this clonotype: Its antigen is not known.

Making use of molecular barcodes, quantitative 5'-RACE generated TCR beta libraries. TCRdb independently ran MiXCR on the 5' RACE reads; one entry per CDR3 protein. The table records hundreds of thousands of distinct CDR3 sequences, 26% of them present only once. The sequenced material came from blood, either unsorted or a sorted T cell fraction (not recorded which). The TCR originated in a male donor with ankylosing spondylitis. The chain couples TRBV24-1 to TRBJ2-3, with a weak D call TRBD2 (5 bases). Here the CDR3 reads CATSDSGLSSPDTQYF. As DNA, the CDR3 is TGTGCCACCAGTGATTCAGGACTCAGCTCACCAGATACGCAGTATTTT.